This entry features one T cell receptor (beta chain) sequence. Profiling relied on immunoSEQ multiplex PCR, and the TCRdb table lists in-frame clones only, not all of them. This sample has more than 10,000 clones, with around 84% found just once. The data stem from a study of T cells after somatic rescue of genetic block. This CDR3 comprises 13 residues. The V gene lost 5 bases and the J gene lost 5 bases, with 12 bases spanning the gap. Germline CDR1 reads SEHNR; CDR2 reads FQNEAQ (reference sequence). This clonotype was obtained from a boy under 18. This chain joins TRBV7-9 and TRBJ1-1; tentative D call: TRBD1 (6 bases). Material: peripheral blood mononuclear cells (PBMCs). The CDR3 DNA reads TGTGCCAGCAGCCCTCAAGGGGGGACTGAAGCTTTCTTT. Translating gives CASSPQGGTEAFF. The full variable domain, rest sourced from reference TRBV7-9 and TRBJ1-1, is DTGVSQNPRHKITKRGQNVTFRCDPISEHNRLYWYRQTLGQGPEFLTYFQNEAQLEKSRLLSDRFSAERPKGSFSTLEIQRTEQGDSAMYLCASSPQGGTEAFFGQGTRLTVV.